Listed below are T cell receptor beta chains from one sample, sequenced in a study of blood T cells in healthy people across ages. TCRdb fed the 5' RACE reads into MiXCR, producing one record per CDR3 protein. The table lists approximately 780,000 distinct CDR3 sequences, roughly 26% of them singletons. A further study also used this sample, focusing on T cells of mothers and their children.

The sequencing sample was made of blood. The receptors stem from a boy aged 5-17 years in good health. Each CDR3 is given with its conserved first and last residue. The D gene is left open where the match is weak. Size is omitted from some rows. Given values are once, few, many or a class for expanded clones.

d_call clone_size j_call v_call cdr3_nt cdr3_aa
. few TRBJ2-7 TRBV9 TGTGCCAGCAGTTCCGGGCGGGACAGCTCCTACGAGCAGTACTTC CASSSGRDSSYEQYF
. . TRBJ2-7 TRBV9 TGTGCCAGCAGCGTAGGCGGTCAAGGCGAGCAGTACTTC CASSVGGQGEQYF
TRBD2 . TRBJ2-3 TRBV28 TGTGCCAGCAGTTCCTTTTGGGACCCGGAGGCTAGCGGGGGGGCCCGAGATACGCAGTATTTT CASSSFWDPEASGGARDTQYF
. . TRBJ1-1 TRBV5-1 TGCGCCAGCAGCTCCCTAACAGGATTGAACACTGAAGCTTTCTTT CASSSLTGLNTEAFF
. few TRBJ2-4 TRBV6-1 TGTGCCAGCAGTGAGGGCAGGCCCATTCAGTACTTC CASSEGRPIQYF
. . TRBJ2-4 TRBV3-1 TGTGCCAGCAGCCAAGAGAACATTCGGTACTTC CASSQENIRYF
. . TRBJ2-2 TRBV11-2 TGTGCCAGCAGCTCGGGAAGGGTGTCCGGGGAGCTGTTTTTT CASSSGRVSGELFF
. . TRBJ1-5 TRBV4-1 TGCGCCAGCAGCCAAGGGGTGTATAGCAATCAGCCCCAGCATTTT CASSQGVYSNQPQHF
. . TRBJ1-2 TRBV4-1 TGCGCCAGCAGCCAAGCGGCGGTCGACGGTTCTAACTATGGCTACACCTTC CASSQAAVDGSNYGYTF
. few TRBJ2-6 TRBV15 TGTGCCACCAGCGGTTATGGGGCCTTCCTCTCTGGGGCCAACGTCCTGACTTTC CATSGYGAFLSGANVLTF
TRBD1 . TRBJ2-3 TRBV7-6 TGTGCCAGCAGCCCCCATCCGGGACAGCACACAGATACGCAGTGTTTT CASSPHPGQHTDTQCF
. few TRBJ2-5 TRBV6-5 TGTGCCAGCAGTTACTCCACCGGGTCATATGGGGAGACCCAGTACTTC CASSYSTGSYGETQYF
. . TRBJ2-5 TRBV21-1 TGTGCCAGCAGCAAAGTGCAGAGGGGGCCGATACCAGAGACCCAGTACTTC CASSKVQRGPIPETQYF
. . TRBJ1-2 TRBV3-1 TGTGCCAGCAGCCAGGGCGGACGGACCTTATTTGGCTACACCTTC CASSQGGRTLFGYTF
TRBD1 . TRBJ1-1 TRBV6-5 TGTGCCAGCAGCATGACAGGGGTCTACACTGAAGCTTTCTTT CASSMTGVYTEAFF
. once TRBJ2-3 TRBV5-1 TGCGCCAGCAGCTTAACCCCATCTAGCACAGATACGCAGTATTTT CASSLTPSSTDTQYF
. few TRBJ1-4 TRBV20-1 TGCAGTGCTAGACGCCGGGAGGGGTATGATGAAAAACTGTTTTTT CSARRREGYDEKLFF
. few TRBJ2-1 TRBV20-1 TGCAGCTGTGCCAGAAATAATGAGCAGTTCTTC CSCARNNEQFF
TRBD1 many TRBJ2-5 TRBV18 TGTGCCAGCTCACGAGACAGGGTCCAAGAGACCCAGTACTTC CASSRDRVQETQYF
. once TRBJ2-5 TRBV20-1 TGCAGTGCTATTGCGGGGTTGGGCTACAATGAGCCGTTCTTC CSAIAGLGYNEPFF
TRBD2 few TRBJ2-3 TRBV10-3 TGTGCCACCATAGGCGGAAGCGGGGGAGCAGATACGCAGTATTTT CATIGGSGGADTQYF
. . TRBJ1-2 TRBV6-4 TGTGCCAGCAAGCCCTCGGTGGGCGACGGGTATGGCTACACCTTC CASKPSVGDGYGYTF
. few TRBJ2-4 TRBV20-1 TGCAGTGCTTCTGACGGAGGTCTGGCAGGAGGCACCATTCAGTACTTC CSASDGGLAGGTIQYF
. . TRBJ2-5 TRBV4-1 TGCGCCAGCAGCCAAGATCCAGTCCCAGAGACCCAGTACTTC CASSQDPVPETQYF
. few TRBJ2-1 TRBV12-5 TGTGCTAGTGGTTTGATCGTGAGGGGGGGGCTCGGGGATGAGCAGTTCTTC CASGLIVRGGLGDEQFF
. many TRBJ2-5 TRBV30 TGTGCCTGGAGTGTACGGGAGACCCAGTACTTC CAWSVRETQYF
. . TRBJ1-2 TRBV12-3/TRBV12-4 TGTGCCAGCACGACAGTTGACTATGGCTACACCTTC CASTTVDYGYTF
. . TRBJ2-5 TRBV4-1 TGCGCCAGCAGCCAAGGCCCAGCCCAAGAGACCCAGTACTTC CASSQGPAQETQYF
TRBD1 few TRBJ1-6 TRBV20-1 TGCAGTGCTAGAATAATGGGACAGCATTACTATAATTCACCCCTCCACTTT CSARIMGQHYYNSPLHF
TRBD2 . TRBJ2-1 TRBV9 TGTGCCAGCACGACCGCTAGCGGGGGGCACAATGAGCAGTTCTTC CASTTASGGHNEQFF
. . TRBJ1-3 TRBV29-1 TGCAGCGTTGAAGAGCGGGGAAACACCATATATTTT CSVEERGNTIYF
. . TRBJ2-1 TRBV20-1 TGCAGTGCCTCGATAAAAATAAGCTCCTACAATGAGCAGTTCTTC CSASIKISSYNEQFF
TRBD1 . TRBJ2-7 TRBV27 TGTGCCAGCAGTTTTACGGCAGGACAGGGGACTCGGGAGCAGTACTTC CASSFTAGQGTREQYF
TRBD2 . TRBJ2-5 TRBV4-1 TGCGCCAGCAGACGGACTAGCGGAACCCAAGAGACCCAGCACTTC CASRRTSGTQETQHF
. . TRBJ2-3 TRBV20-1 TGCAGTGCTAGATCCCCGGGACACCTCACAGATACGCAGTATTTT CSARSPGHLTDTQYF
TRBD1 . TRBJ1-5 TRBV4-2 TGTGCCAGCAGCCGTACAGGGGGCTATAGCAATCAGCCCCAGCATTTT CASSRTGGYSNQPQHF
. . TRBJ1-1 TRBV29-1 TGCAGCGCTTTGACAGACATGAACACTGAAGCTTTCTTT CSALTDMNTEAFF
. . TRBJ1-6 TRBV7-8 TGTGCCAGCAGCCCTCGGGACACTCGTTCACCCCTCCACTTT CASSPRDTRSPLHF
. . TRBJ2-2 TRBV5-1 TGCGCCAGCAGCTTTGACCGCGGGGAGCTGTTTTTT CASSFDRGELFF
. few TRBJ1-5 TRBV12-3/TRBV12-4 TGTGCCAGCAGTTTATCCGAGCAACAGCCCCAGCATTTT CASSLSEQQPQHF
. . TRBJ2-1 TRBV14 TGTGCCAGCAGCCCCTGGACGGGGGAACGGTTCTTC CASSPWTGERFF
TRBD1 . TRBJ2-7 TRBV11-2 TGTGCCAGCAGGACCGGGACAGGGGGGCCTGAGCAGTACTTC CASRTGTGGPEQYF
. once TRBJ1-2 TRBV6-4 TGTGCCAGCAGCGACTCAGAGGGCCCTTCTGGCTACACCTTC CASSDSEGPSGYTF
. . TRBJ1-4 TRBV27 TGTGCCAGCAGCCTCGGACAGAAAGGTGAAAAACTGTTTTTT CASSLGQKGEKLFF
. . TRBJ2-5 TRBV25-1 TGTGCCAGCAGTGCCCCCGTTGGGGGGGCAGAGACCCAGTACTTC CASSAPVGGAETQYF
. many TRBJ2-5 TRBV10-3 TGTGCCATCAGTGGGGGAGAGACCCAGTACTTC CAISGGETQYF